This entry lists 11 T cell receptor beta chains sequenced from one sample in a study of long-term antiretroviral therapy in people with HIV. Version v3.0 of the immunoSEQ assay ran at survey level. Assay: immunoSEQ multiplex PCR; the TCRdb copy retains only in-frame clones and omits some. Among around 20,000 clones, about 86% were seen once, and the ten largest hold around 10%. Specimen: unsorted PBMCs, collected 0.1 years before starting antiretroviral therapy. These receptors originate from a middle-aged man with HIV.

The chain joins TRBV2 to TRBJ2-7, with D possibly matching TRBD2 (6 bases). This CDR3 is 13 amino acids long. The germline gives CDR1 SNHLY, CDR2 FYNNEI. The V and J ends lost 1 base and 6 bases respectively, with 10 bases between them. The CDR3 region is CASSEGNGGEQYF. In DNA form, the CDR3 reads TGTGCCAGCAGTGAAGGGAACGGGGGCGAGCAGTACTTC.

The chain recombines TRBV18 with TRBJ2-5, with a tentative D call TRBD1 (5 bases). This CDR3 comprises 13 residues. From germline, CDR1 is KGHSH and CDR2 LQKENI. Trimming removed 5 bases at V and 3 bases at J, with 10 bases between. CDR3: CASSKETEETQYF. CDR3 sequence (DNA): TGTGCCAGCTCAAAAGAGACAGAAGAGACCCAGTACTTC.

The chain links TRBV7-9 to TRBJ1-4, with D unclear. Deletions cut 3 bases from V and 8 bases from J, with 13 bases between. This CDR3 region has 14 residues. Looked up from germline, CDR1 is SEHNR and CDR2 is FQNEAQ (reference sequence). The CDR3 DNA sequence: TGTGCCAGCAGCTTGGGTGATCTAAGGGAAAAACTGTTTTTT. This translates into CASSLGDLREKLFF.

CDR3: CASSLSGQGWEQYF. CDR3 DNA: TGCGCCAGCAGCTTGAGCGGACAGGGATGGGAGCAGTACTTC. V usage is TRBV5-1 and J usage is TRBJ2-7, with 8 bases matching TRBD1. This CDR3 is built from 14 residues. Germline CDR1 SGHRS, CDR2 YFSETQ. Trimming removed 1 base from V and 7 bases from J; junction bases left unmatched: 7.

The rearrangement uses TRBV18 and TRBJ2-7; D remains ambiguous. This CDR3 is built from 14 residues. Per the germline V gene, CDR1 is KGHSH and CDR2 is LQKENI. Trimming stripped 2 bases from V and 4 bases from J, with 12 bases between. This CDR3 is CASSPSRQDYEQYF. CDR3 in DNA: TGTGCCAGCTCACCATCTAGGCAGGATTACGAGCAGTACTTC.

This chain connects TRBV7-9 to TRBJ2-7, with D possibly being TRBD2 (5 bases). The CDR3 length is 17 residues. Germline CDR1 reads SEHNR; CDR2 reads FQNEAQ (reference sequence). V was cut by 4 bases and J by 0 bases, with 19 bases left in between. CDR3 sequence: CASSSSPAPGLSYEQYF. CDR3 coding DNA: TGTGCCAGCAGCTCGTCCCCCGCCCCCGGACTCTCCTACGAGCAGTACTTC.

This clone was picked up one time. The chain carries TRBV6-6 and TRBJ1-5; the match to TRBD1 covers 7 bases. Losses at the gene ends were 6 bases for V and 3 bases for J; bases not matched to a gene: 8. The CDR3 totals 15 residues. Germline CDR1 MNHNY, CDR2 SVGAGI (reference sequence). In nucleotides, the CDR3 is TGTGCCAGCAGGCGCCGGGACAGCCACAATCAGCCCCAGCATTTT. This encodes CASRRRDSHNQPQHF.

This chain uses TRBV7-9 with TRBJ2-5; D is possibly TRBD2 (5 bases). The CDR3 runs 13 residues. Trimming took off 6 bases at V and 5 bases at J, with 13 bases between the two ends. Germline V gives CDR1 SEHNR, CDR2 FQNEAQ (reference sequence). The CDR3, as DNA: TGTGCCAGCAGGCCACTAGTAGCGGAGACCCAGTACTTC. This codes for CASRPLVAETQYF.

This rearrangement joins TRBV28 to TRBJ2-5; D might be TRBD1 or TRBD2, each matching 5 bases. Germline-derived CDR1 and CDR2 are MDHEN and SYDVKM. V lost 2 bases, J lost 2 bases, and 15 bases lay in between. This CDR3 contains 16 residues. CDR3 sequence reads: CASSLQLKRGQETQYF. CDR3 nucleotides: TGTGCCAGCAGTTTACAGTTAAAGAGGGGACAAGAGACCCAGTACTTC.

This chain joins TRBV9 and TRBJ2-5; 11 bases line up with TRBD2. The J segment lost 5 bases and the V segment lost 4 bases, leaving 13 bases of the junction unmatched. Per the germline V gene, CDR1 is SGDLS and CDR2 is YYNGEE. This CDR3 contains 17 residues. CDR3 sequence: CASSPPGVAGGQETQYF. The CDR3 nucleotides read TGTGCCAGCAGCCCCCCGGGGGTAGCGGGGGGGCAGGAGACCCAGTACTTC.

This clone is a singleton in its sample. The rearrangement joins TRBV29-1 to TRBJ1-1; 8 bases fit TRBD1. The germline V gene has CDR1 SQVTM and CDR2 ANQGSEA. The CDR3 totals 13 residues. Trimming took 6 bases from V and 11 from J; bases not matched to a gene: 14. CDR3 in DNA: TGCAGCGTCGATGGACAGGGAGGTAGGATGGCTTTCTTT. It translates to CSVDGQGGRMAFF.